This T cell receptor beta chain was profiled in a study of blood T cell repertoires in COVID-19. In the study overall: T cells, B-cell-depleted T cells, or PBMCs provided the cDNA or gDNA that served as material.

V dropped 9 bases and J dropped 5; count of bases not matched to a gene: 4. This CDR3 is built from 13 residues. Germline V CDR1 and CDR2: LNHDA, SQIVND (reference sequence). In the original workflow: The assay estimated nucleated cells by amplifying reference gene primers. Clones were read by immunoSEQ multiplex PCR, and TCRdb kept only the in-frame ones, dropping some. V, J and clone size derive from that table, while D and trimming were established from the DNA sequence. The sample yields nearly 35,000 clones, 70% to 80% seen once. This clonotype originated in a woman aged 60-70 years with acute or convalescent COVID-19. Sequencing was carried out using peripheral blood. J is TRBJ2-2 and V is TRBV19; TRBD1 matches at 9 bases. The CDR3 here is CASSGTGTGELFF. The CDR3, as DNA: TGTGCCAGCTCCGGGACAGGGACCGGGGAGCTGTTTTTT. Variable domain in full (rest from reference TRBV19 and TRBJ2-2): DGGITQSPKYLFRKEGQNVTLSCEQNLNHDAMYWYRQDPGQGLRLIYYSQIVNDFQKGDIAEGYSVSREKKESFPLTVTSAQKNPTAFYLCASSGTGTGELFFGEGSRLTVL.